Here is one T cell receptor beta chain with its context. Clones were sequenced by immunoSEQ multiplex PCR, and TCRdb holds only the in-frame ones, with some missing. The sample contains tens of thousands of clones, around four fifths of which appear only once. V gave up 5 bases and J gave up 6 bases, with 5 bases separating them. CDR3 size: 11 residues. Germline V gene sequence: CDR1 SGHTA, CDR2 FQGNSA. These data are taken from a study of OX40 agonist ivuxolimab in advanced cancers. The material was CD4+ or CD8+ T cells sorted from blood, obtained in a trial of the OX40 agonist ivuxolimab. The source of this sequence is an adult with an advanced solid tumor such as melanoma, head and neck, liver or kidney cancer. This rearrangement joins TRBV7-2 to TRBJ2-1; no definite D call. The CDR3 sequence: CASSPSNEQFF. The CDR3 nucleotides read TGTGCCAGCAGCCCTAGCAATGAGCAGTTCTTC.